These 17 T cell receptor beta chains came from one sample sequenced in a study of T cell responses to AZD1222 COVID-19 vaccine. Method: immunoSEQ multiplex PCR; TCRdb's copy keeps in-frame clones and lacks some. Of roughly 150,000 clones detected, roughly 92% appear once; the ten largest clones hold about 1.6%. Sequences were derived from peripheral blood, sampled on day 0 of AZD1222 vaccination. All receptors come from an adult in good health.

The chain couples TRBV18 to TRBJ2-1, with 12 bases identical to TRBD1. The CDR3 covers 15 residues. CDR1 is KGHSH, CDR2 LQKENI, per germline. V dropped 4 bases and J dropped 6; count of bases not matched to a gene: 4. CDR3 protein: CASSLGQGAVNEQFF. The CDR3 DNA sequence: TGTGCCAGCTCACTGGGACAGGGGGCTGTCAATGAGCAGTTCTTC.

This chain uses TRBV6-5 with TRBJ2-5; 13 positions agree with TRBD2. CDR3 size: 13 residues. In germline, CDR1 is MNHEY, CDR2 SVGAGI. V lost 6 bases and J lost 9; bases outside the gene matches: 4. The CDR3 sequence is CASRPGLAGAQYF. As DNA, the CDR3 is TGTGCCAGCAGACCCGGACTAGCGGGGGCCCAGTACTTC.

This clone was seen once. The CDR3 sequence: CASSDKSGRGPTDTQYF. CDR3 coding DNA: TGTGCCAGTAGCGACAAGAGCGGGAGAGGCCCCACAGATACGCAGTATTTT. This chain links TRBV19 with TRBJ2-3; 8 bases fit TRBD2. V was clipped by 6 bases and J by 2 bases; unmatched bases: 13. This CDR3 is built from 17 residues. The germline CDR1 and CDR2 sequences are LNHDA and SQIVND (reference sequence).

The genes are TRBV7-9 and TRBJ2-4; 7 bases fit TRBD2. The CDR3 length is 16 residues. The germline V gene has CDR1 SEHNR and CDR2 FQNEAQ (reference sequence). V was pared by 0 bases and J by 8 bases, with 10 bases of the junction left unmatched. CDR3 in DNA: TGTGCCAGCAGCTTAGCGGCGGCGGGAGTAGGGTACATTCAGTACTTC. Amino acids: CASSLAAAGVGYIQYF.

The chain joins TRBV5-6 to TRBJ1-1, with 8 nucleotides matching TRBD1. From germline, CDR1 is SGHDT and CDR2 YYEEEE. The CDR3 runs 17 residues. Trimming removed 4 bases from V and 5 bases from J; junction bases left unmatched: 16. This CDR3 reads CASSPLRGQGGNTEAFF. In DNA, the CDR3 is TGTGCCAGCAGCCCACTCCGAGGACAGGGCGGTAATACTGAAGCTTTCTTT.

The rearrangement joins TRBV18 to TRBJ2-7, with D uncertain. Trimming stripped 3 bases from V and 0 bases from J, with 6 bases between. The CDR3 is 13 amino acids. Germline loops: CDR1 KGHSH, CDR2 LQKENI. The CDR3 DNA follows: TGTGCCAGCTCACCTGGGGTCTCCTACGAGCAGTACTTC. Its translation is CASSPGVSYEQYF.

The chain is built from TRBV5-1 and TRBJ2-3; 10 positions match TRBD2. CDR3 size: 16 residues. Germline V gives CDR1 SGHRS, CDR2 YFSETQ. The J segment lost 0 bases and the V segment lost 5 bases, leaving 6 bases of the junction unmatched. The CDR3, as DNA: TGCGCCAGCAGGGTAGCGGGGGGCCATAGCACAGATACGCAGTATTTT. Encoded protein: CASRVAGGHSTDTQYF.

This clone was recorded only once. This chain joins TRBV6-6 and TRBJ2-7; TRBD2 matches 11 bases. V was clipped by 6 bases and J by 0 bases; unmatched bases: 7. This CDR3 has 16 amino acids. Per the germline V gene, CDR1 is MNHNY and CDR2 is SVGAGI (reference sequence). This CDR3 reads CASRLRGTSGSYEQYF. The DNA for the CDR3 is TGTGCCAGCAGACTAAGGGGGACTAGCGGCTCCTACGAGCAGTACTTC.

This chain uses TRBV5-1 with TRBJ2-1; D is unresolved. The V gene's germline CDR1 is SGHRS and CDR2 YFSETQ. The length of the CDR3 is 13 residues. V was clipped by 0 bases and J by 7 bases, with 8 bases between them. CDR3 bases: TGCGCCAGCAGCTTGGCGGTCAGGAATGAGCAGTTCTTC. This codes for CASSLAVRNEQFF.

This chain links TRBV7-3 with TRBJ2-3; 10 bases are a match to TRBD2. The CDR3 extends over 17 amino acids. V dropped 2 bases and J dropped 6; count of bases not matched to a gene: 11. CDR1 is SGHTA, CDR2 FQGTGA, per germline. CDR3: CASSLQGAGGPGDTQYF. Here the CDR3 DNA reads TGTGCCAGCAGCTTACAGGGAGCGGGAGGGCCGGGGGATACGCAGTATTTT.

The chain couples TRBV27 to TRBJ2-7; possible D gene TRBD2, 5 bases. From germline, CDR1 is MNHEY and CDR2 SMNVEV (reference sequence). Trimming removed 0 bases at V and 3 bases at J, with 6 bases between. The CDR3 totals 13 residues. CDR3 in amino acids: CASSLSGDYEQYF. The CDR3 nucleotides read TGTGCCAGCAGTTTATCCGGGGACTACGAGCAGTACTTC.

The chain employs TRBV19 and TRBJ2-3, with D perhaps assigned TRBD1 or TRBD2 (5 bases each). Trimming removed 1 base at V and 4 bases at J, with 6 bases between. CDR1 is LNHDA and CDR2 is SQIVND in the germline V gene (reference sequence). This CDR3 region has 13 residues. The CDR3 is CASSIGGADTQYF. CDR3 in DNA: TGTGCCAGTAGTATAGGAGGGGCAGATACGCAGTATTTT. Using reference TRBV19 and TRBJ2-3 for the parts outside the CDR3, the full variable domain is DGGITQSPKYLFRKEGQNVTLSCEQNLNHDAMYWYRQDPGQGLRLIYYSQIVNDFQKGDIAEGYSVSREKKESFPLTVTSAQKNPTAFYLCASSIGGADTQYFGPGTRLTVL.

CDR3 residues: CASSRTSGRNNEQFF. DNA of the CDR3: TGTGCCAGCAGTAGGACTAGCGGGAGGAACAATGAGCAGTTCTTC. The chain is built from TRBV6-5 and TRBJ2-1, with 14 bases matching TRBD2. In germline, CDR1 is MNHEY, CDR2 SVGAGI. Trimming removed 5 bases from V and 5 bases from J; junction bases left unmatched: 2. The length of the CDR3 is 15 residues.

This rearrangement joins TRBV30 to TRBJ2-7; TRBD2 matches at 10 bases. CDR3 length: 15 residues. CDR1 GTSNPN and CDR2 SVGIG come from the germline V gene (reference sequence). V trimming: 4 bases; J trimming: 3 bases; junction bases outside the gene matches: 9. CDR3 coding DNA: TGTGCCTGGAAGGCGTGGGCTAGCGGGAGCTACGAGCAGTACTTC. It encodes CAWKAWASGSYEQYF.

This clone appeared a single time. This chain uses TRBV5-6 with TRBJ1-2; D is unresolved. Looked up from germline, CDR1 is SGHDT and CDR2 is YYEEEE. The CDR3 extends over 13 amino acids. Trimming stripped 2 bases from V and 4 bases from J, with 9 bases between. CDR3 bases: TGTGCCAGCAGCTTTAGTTCAGTCTATGGCTACACCTTC. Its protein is CASSFSSVYGYTF.

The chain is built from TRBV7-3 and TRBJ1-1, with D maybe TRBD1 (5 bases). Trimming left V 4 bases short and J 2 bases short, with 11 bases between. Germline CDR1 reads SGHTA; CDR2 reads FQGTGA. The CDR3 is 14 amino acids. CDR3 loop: CASSSGGANTEAFF. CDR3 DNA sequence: TGTGCCAGCAGCTCTGGAGGGGCAAACACTGAAGCTTTCTTT.

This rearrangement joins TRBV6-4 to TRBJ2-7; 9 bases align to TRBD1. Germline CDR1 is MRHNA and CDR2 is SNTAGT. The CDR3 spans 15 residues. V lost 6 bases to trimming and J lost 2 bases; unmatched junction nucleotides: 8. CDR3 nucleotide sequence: TGTGCCAGCAGCAATAGGGACAGGGAGGCCTACGAGCAGTACTTC. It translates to CASSNRDREAYEQYF.